Each of the 2 T cell receptor beta chains below was sequenced from the same sample in a study of vaccination and CD4 T cells after COVID-19. Antigens of these TCRs are unknown. An Oncomine TCR Beta short-read assay was used to sequence the DNA from cultured CD4+ T cells. TCRdb independently ran MiXCR on the PCR reads; one entry per CDR3 protein. The sample consists of fewer than 30,000 distinct CDR3 sequences, 62% of them appearing once. Treatment here: approximately nine-day PBMC culture with coronavirus spike peptide pools or control peptides (ViraFEST assay). Material: CD4+ T cells from blood, cultured in vitro, obtained after SARS-CoV-2 vaccination. Every receptor here comes from a human donor who received a COVID-19 vaccine.

This clonotype was counted a few times. The CDR3 reads CAWSGVGMGSRSPLHF. CDR3 in DNA: TGTGCCTGGAGTGGAGTCGGAATGGGGAGTCGATCACCCCTCCACTTT. The chain is built from TRBV30 and TRBJ1-6, with D hard to call. This CDR3 spans 16 amino acids. Trimming removed 1 base at V and 10 bases at J, with 20 bases between. Germline V gene sequence: CDR1 GTSNPN, CDR2 SVGIG (reference sequence).

In this sample, this clonotype turned up a few times. The V gene is TRBV6-1, the J gene TRBJ1-6, with no clear D. CDR3 length: 14 amino acids. Looked up from germline, CDR1 is MNHNS and CDR2 is SASEGT. The V end lost 8 bases, the J end lost 0 bases, and 8 bases lay between the germline ends. CDR3 DNA: TGTGCCAGCCTCGGCGGCTCCTATAATTCACCCCTCCACTTT. Residues: CASLGGSYNSPLHF.